This TCR beta chain was profiled in a study of cytomegalovirus exposure and HLA in healthy donors. Study as a whole: Early release data held 75 million to 100 million unique TCRs from HLA-typed donors.

Germline V CDR1 and CDR2: SGHRS, YFSETQ. The V and J ends lost 3 bases and 1 base, in that order; junction bases with no gene match: 4. This CDR3 is 16 amino acids long. It was with 60 Vbeta and 13 Jbeta primers that the PCR ran. The protocol was immunoSEQ multiplex PCR, while the TCRdb copy is restricted to in-frame clones and leaves out a portion. The sample lists 130,000 or so clones; about three quarters were seen once. The genes are TRBV5-1 and TRBJ2-3, with TRBD2 matching 11 bases. This clonotype was sampled from a man aged 35 to 55 in good health and CMV-seropositive. The sample was PBMCs. The CDR3 protein is CASSSLAGGGTDTQYF. CDR3 bases: TGCGCCAGCAGCTCCTTAGCGGGGGGGGGCACAGATACGCAGTATTTT.